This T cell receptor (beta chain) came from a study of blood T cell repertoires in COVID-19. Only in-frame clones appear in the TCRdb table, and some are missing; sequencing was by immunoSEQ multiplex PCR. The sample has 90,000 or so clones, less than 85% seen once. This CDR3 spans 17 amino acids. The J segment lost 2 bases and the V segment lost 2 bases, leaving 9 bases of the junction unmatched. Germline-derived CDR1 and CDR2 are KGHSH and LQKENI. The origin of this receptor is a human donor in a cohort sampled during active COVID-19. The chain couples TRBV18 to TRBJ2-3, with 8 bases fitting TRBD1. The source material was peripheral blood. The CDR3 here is CASSPYGQGQNTDTQYF. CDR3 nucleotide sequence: TGTGCCAGCTCACCATATGGACAGGGACAGAACACAGATACGCAGTATTTT.